Below are 6 T cell receptor beta chains sequenced from a single sample in a study of OX40 agonist ivuxolimab in advanced cancers. Clones were read by immunoSEQ multiplex PCR, and TCRdb kept only the in-frame ones, dropping some. This sample yields around 90,000 clones, of which 80% to 90% are seen a single time; about 0.3% belongs to the top ten. The material was CD4+ or CD8+ T cells sorted from blood, obtained in a trial of the OX40 agonist ivuxolimab. These receptor sequences come from an adult with an advanced solid tumor such as melanoma, head and neck, liver or kidney cancer.

The CDR3 sequence is CASSATGQETQYF. In nucleotides, the CDR3 is TGTGCCAGTAGTGCGACAGGGCAAGAGACCCAGTACTTC. The chain recombines TRBV19 with TRBJ2-5; TRBD1 agrees at 7 bases. The V segment lost 5 bases and the J segment 2 bases; nucleotides outside the gene matches: 2. CDR1 is LNHDA and CDR2 is SQIVND in the germline V gene (reference sequence). This CDR3 region has 13 residues.

The chain uses TRBV6-4 and TRBJ2-4; D unclear. Trimming pared 8 bases from V and 0 bases from J, leaving 11 bases between. The V gene's germline CDR1 is MRHNA and CDR2 SNTAGT. The CDR3 covers 14 residues. This chain's CDR3 is CASPDTLAKNIQYF. The CDR3, as DNA: TGTGCCAGCCCCGATACTTTAGCCAAAAACATTCAGTACTTC.

This clone has just one count. The V call is TRBV4-2, the J call TRBJ1-1; D perhaps matches TRBD1 (6 bases). CDR1 and CDR2 (germline): LGHNA, YNFKEQ. Trimming pared 3 bases from V and 0 bases from J, leaving 11 bases between. This CDR3 has 15 residues. Here the CDR3 reads CASSHGGYMNTEAFF. CDR3 coding DNA: TGTGCCAGCAGCCACGGGGGCTACATGAACACTGAAGCTTTCTTT.

This clone was seen more than once but under ten times. The V call is TRBV18, the J call TRBJ2-3; 9 positions match TRBD2. After removal of 2 bases from V and 6 bases from J, the junction contained 6 bases not matched to a gene. The germline gives CDR1 KGHSH, CDR2 LQKENI. The CDR3 loop spans 15 amino acids. The DNA for the CDR3 is TGTGCCAGCTCACCATCGAGCGGGGGGCTTGATACGCAGTATTTT. Translated, it gives CASSPSSGGLDTQYF.

The V call is TRBV7-2, the J call TRBJ2-7, with TRBD2 matching 9 bases. The CDR3 runs to 16 residues. V gave up 5 bases and J gave up 7 bases; unmatched junction bases: 15. Germline CDR1 is SGHTA and CDR2 is FQGNSA. The CDR3 spells CASSPQKSGGTTEQYF. In DNA, the CDR3 is TGTGCCAGCAGCCCCCAAAAGAGCGGGGGGACAACGGAGCAGTACTTC.

This clone was seen only once. The J gene is TRBJ2-7, the V gene TRBV6-6; the D gene could be TRBD1 or TRBD2 (5 bases each). Germline V CDR1 and CDR2: MNHNY, SVGAGI (reference sequence). The V end lost 6 bases, the J end lost 0 bases, and 15 bases lay between the germline ends. CDR3 size: 15 residues. The CDR3 DNA is TGTGCCAGCAGCCCACGGGACGTAAGCTCCTACGAGCAGTACTTC. The encoded protein is CASSPRDVSSYEQYF.